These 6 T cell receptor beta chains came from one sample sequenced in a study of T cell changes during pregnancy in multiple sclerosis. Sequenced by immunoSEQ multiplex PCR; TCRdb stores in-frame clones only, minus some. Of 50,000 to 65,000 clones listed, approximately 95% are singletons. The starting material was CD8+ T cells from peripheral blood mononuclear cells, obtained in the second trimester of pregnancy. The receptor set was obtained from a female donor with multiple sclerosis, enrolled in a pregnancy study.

The CDR3 reads CASSQDQSWGLETQYF. CDR3 sequence (DNA): TGCGCCAGCAGCCAAGATCAGTCGTGGGGGCTGGAGACCCAGTACTTC. V and J are TRBV4-1 and TRBJ2-5; the D gene is possibly TRBD1 (6 bases). The CDR3 extends over 16 amino acids. Between the trimmed V and J ends, which lost 0 bases and 5 bases, there was a span of 16 bases. Germline CDR1 reads MGHRA; CDR2 reads YSYEKL.

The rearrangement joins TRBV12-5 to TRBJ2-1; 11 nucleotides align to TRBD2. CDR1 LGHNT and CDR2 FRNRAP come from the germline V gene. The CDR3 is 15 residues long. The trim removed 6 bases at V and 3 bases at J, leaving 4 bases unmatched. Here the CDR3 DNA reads TGTGCTAGTGGGGAGACTAGCGGGATCTACAATGAGCAGTTCTTC. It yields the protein CASGETSGIYNEQFF. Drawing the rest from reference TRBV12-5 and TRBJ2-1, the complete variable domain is DARVTQTPRHKVTEMGQEVTMRCQPILGHNTVFWYRQTMMQGLELLAYFRNRAPLDDSGMPKDRFSAEMPDATLATLKIQPSEPRDSAVYFCASGETSGIYNEQFFGPGTRLTVL.

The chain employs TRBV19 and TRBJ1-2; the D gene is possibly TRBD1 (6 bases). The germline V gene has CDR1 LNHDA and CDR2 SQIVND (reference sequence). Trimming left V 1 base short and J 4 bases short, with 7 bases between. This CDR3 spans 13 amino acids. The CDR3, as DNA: TGTGCCAGTAGTATAGGAGGGGGCTATGGCTACACCTTC. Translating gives CASSIGGGYGYTF.

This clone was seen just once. CDR3: CASRGQGPYEQYF. In DNA, the CDR3 is TGTGCCAGCCGGGGACAGGGTCCCTACGAGCAGTACTTC. The chain employs TRBV2 and TRBJ2-7, with TRBD1 matching 9 bases. V shed 8 bases, J shed 2 bases, and the junction held 4 bases outside the gene matches. Germline values: CDR1 SNHLY, CDR2 FYNNEI. The CDR3 loop spans 13 amino acids.

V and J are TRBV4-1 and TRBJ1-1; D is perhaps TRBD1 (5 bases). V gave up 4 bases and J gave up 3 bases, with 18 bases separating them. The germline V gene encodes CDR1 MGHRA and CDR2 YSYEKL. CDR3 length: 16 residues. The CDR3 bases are TGCGCCAGCAGCCTGGGTGGATCAGACAGACACACTGAAGCTTTCTTT. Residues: CASSLGGSDRHTEAFF.

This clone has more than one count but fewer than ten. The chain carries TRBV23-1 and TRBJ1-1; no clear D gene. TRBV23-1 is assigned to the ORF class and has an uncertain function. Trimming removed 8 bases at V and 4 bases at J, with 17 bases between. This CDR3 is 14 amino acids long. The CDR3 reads CASWPRWRITEAFF. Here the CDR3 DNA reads TGCGCCAGCTGGCCTAGGTGGCGAATCACTGAAGCTTTCTTT.